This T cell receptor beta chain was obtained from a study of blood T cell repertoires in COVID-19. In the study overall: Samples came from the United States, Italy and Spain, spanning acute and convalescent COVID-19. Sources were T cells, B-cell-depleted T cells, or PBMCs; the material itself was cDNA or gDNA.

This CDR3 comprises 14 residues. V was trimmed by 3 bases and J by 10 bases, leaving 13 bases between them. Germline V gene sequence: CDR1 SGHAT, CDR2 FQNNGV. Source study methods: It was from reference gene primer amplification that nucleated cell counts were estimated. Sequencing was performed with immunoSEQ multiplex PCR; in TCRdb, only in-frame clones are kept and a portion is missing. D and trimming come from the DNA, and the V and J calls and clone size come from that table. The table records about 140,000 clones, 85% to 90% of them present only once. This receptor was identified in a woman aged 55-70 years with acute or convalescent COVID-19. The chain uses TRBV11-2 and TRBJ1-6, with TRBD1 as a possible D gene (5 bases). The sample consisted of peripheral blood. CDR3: CASSFGAGWSPLHF. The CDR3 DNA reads TGTGCCAGCAGCTTTGGTGCAGGGTGGTCACCCCTCCACTTT.